Listed below are T cell receptor beta chains from one sample, sequenced in a study of CD8+CD57+ T cells in acquired aplastic anemia. TCRdb fed the reads into MiXCR, producing one record per CDR3 protein. The repertoire holds about 210,000 distinct CDR3 sequences, with almost 35% as singletons. Sequenced: sorted CD4+, CD8+, or CD8+CD57+ T cells (not recorded which) from PBMCs. The source is a human donor in good health, serving as a control. CDR3s include the opening cysteine and the closing phenylalanine or tryptophan. The D gene is left open where the match is weak. The size of a clone is reported for some rows only, either as once, few or many, or as a class for expanded clones.

>TRBV5-5|many|-|TRBJ1-3
CASSWNRASDTIYF
TGTGCCAGCAGTTGGAACAGGGCCTCCGACACCATATATTTT
>TRBV10-3|-|-|TRBJ1-4
CASSPMTTTNEKLFF
TGTGCCAGCAGCCCAATGACCACAACTAATGAAAAACTGTTTTTT
>TRBV9|-|-|TRBJ2-3
CASSVGTGATLTDTQYF
TGTGCCAGCAGCGTAGGAACGGGGGCCACTCTCACAGATACGCAGTATTTT
>TRBV2|many|-|TRBJ2-5
CASRTTAETQYF
TGTGCCAGCCGCACGACAGCAGAGACCCAGTACTTC
>TRBV13|few|-|TRBJ1-1
CASSRRTVLSREETEAFF
TGTGCCAGCAGCCGGCGCACCGTTTTGAGCCGAGAGGAGACTGAAGCTTTCTTT
>TRBV5-1|-|TRBD1|TRBJ2-7
CASSLFGTGVPEQYF
TGCGCCAGCAGCTTGTTTGGGACAGGGGTCCCCGAGCAGTACTTC
>TRBV6-5|few|-|TRBJ2-7
CASSYSGKSYEQYF
TGTGCCAGCAGTTACTCGGGGAAATCCTACGAGCAGTACTTC
>TRBV9|many|-|TRBJ1-2
CASSVDAGPGYTF
TGTGCCAGCAGCGTAGATGCAGGGCCCGGCTACACCTTC
>TRBV5-4|-|-|TRBJ2-5
CASSSTGIQETQYF
TGTGCCAGCAGCTCGACTGGAATTCAAGAGACCCAGTACTTC
>TRBV7-6|few|-|TRBJ2-1
CASSLVRFNEQFF
TGTGCCAGCAGCTTAGTTAGGTTCAATGAGCAGTTCTTC
>TRBV28|-|-|TRBJ1-4
CASSVRGAATNEKLFF
TGTGCCAGCAGCGTTAGAGGGGCTGCAACTAATGAAAAACTGTTTTTT
>TRBV10-2|-|TRBD1|TRBJ1-2
CASSEADSGGKGDTF
TGCGCCAGCAGTGAAGCCGACTCAGGGGGCAAGGGTGACACCTTC
>TRBV2|once|-|TRBJ2-7
CASSDFSSPYEQYF
TGCGCCAGCAGTGATTTTTCCAGTCCCTACGAGCAGTACTTC
>TRBV20-1|many|-|TRBJ1-6
CSARPYRDSPLHF
TGCAGTGCTAGACCATATCGGGATTCACCCCTCCACTTT
>TRBV20-1|many|-|TRBJ1-6
CSVGTAGFYNSPLHF
TGCAGTGTTGGGACGGCCGGGTTCTATAATTCACCCCTCCACTTT
>TRBV12-3/TRBV12-4|-|-|TRBJ2-7
CASSQSYQDEQYF
TGTGCCAGCAGCCAATCATATCAAGACGAGCAGTACTTC